The TCR beta chain described here comes from a study of CD8 T cells in Susac syndrome. Diagnostic criteria for definite or probable disease, in their recently defined form, were met by the patients with Susac syndrome. Through negative isolation, CD4+ and CD8+ T cells were obtained, while TEMRA cells were enriched using FACS. The V end lost 0 bases, the J end lost 7 bases, and 13 bases lay between the germline ends. Germline CDR1 and CDR2: SGHRS and YFSETQ. CDR3 size: 14 residues. The RNA input was about 0.5 to 1 ug, and it was reverse transcribed with random hexamers. TCRdb used MiXCR to reprocess the immunoSEQ multiplex PCR reads, holding one entry per CDR3 protein. In the table there are 80,000 or so distinct CDR3 sequences, roughly 91% of which are singletons.

This chain uses TRBV5-1 with TRBJ1-2, with a possible D match to TRBD1 (6 bases). This TCR was recovered from a human donor with Susac syndrome. Sample: CD4+ T cells from PBMCs. CDR3 loop: CASSLDGGAVGYTF. CDR3 nucleotides: TGCGCCAGCAGCTTGGATGGGGGCGCCGTTGGCTACACCTTC. Filled out from reference TRBV5-1 and TRBJ1-2, the complete variable domain reads KAGVTQTPRYLIKTRGQQVTLSCSPISGHRSVSWYQQTPGQGLQFLFEYFSETQRNKGNFPGRFSGRQFSNSRSEMNVSTLELGDSALYLCASSLDGGAVGYTFGSGTRLTVV.